One sample yielded the 13 T cell receptor beta chains listed below, sequenced in a study of blood T cell repertoires in COVID-19. Method: immunoSEQ multiplex PCR; TCRdb's copy keeps in-frame clones and lacks some. There are approximately 210,000 clones in the sample; 76% occur only once, and around a sixth lies in the top ten. The sequenced sample was PBMCs or T cells enriched from blood (not recorded which). The receptors were sampled from a woman in her forties or fifties with acute COVID-19.

The genes are TRBV5-4 and TRBJ2-1; 10 nucleotides match TRBD1. J lost 4 bases, V lost 1 base, and 2 bases had no gene match. The germline gives CDR1 SGHNT, CDR2 YYREEE (reference sequence). The CDR3 consists of 15 residues. The DNA of the CDR3 is TGTGCCAGCAGCTTGAGGGGACAGGGGTACAATGAGCAGTTCTTC. It encodes CASSLRGQGYNEQFF.

The chain couples TRBV28 to TRBJ1-2, with TRBD1 matching over 8 bases. Looked up from germline, CDR1 is MDHEN and CDR2 is SYDVKM. The junction had 6 bases not matched to a gene; V was cut back by 3 bases and J by 0 bases. There are 16 residues in the CDR3. This chain's CDR3 is CASSLAGQVPNYGYTF. The CDR3 nucleotides read TGTGCCAGCAGTTTGGCGGGACAGGTCCCTAACTATGGCTACACCTTC.

The sample holds one count of this clone. Here the CDR3 reads CASGLVRAGGTYGYTF. The DNA of the CDR3 is TGTGCTAGTGGTTTGGTACGCGCTGGGGGGACCTATGGCTACACCTTC. V usage is TRBV12-5 and J usage is TRBJ1-2; TRBD1 might be the D (5 bases). The CDR3 consists of 16 residues. Trimming removed 0 bases from V and 4 bases from J, with 15 bases in between. The germline V gene has CDR1 LGHNT and CDR2 FRNRAP.

The chain has TRBV27 and TRBJ1-1; D gene ambiguous. CDR1 and CDR2 from the germline V gene are MNHEY and SMNVEV (reference sequence). Trimming removed 5 bases from V and 1 base from J, with 11 bases in between. This CDR3 region has 14 residues. The DNA of the CDR3 is TGTGCCAGCAGTGGGCCCAAAAGGAACACTGAAGCTTTCTTT. This codes for CASSGPKRNTEAFF.

V usage is TRBV19 and J usage is TRBJ2-3; 10 nucleotides line up with TRBD2. The CDR3 is 14 residues long. V dropped 6 bases and J dropped 9; count of bases not matched to a gene: 9. Looked up from germline, CDR1 is LNHDA and CDR2 is SQIVND (reference sequence). The CDR3 DNA follows: TGTGCCAGTAGGGCCCTAGCGGGGGCGGGGACGCAGTATTTT. Amino acid sequence: CASRALAGAGTQYF. Variable domain in full (rest from reference TRBV19 and TRBJ2-3): DGGITQSPKYLFRKEGQNVTLSCEQNLNHDAMYWYRQDPGQGLRLIYYSQIVNDFQKGDIAEGYSVSREKKESFPLTVTSAQKNPTAFYLCASRALAGAGTQYFGPGTRLTVL.

V is TRBV5-1 and J is TRBJ1-2; 8 nucleotides align to TRBD1. Looked up from germline, CDR1 is SGHRS and CDR2 is YFSETQ. This CDR3 contains 14 residues. Germline trimming cut 4 bases from V and 4 bases from J; bases unmatched to any gene: 6. The CDR3 DNA reads TGCGCCAGCAGCGATGACAGGGGAACCTATGGCTACACCTTC. Amino acid sequence: CASSDDRGTYGYTF.

The chain recombines TRBV3-1 (or the pseudogene TRBV3-2) with TRBJ1-1, with D possibly being TRBD1 (6 bases). Germline V CDR1 and CDR2: LGHDT, YNNKEL (reference sequence). Trimming took 8 bases from V and 4 from J, leaving 11 bases between them. The length of the CDR3 is 12 residues. CDR3 sequence (DNA): TGTGCCAGCGGGACATTTCTCACTGAAGCTTTCTTT. This codes for CASGTFLTEAFF.

This clone was found a few times. This chain connects TRBV5-6 to TRBJ1-5; 9 nucleotides agree with TRBD1. Looked up from germline, CDR1 is SGHDT and CDR2 is YYEEEE. The CDR3 length is 15 residues. Unmatched junction bases numbered 10, after V lost 5 bases and J lost 7 bases. CDR3 DNA: TGTGCCAGCAGTTATTGGGGACAGGGTCACCAGCCCCAGCATTTT. This codes for CASSYWGQGHQPQHF.

This chain joins TRBV3-1 (or the pseudogene TRBV3-2) and TRBJ1-4; 8 nucleotides align to TRBD1. V lost 2 bases to trimming and J lost 8 bases; unmatched junction nucleotides: 13. The germline CDR1 and CDR2 sequences are LGHDT and YNNKEL (reference sequence). CDR3 size: 17 residues. CDR3 sequence: CASSQKQPGQVGEKLFF. The DNA for the CDR3 is TGTGCCAGCAGCCAAAAACAGCCGGGACAGGTCGGGGAAAAACTGTTTTTT.

This chain joins TRBV7-6 and TRBJ1-3; D uncertain. CDR3 length: 16 residues. The V end lost 3 bases, the J end lost 2 bases, and 14 bases lay between the germline ends. The germline V gene encodes CDR1 SGHVS and CDR2 FNYEAQ. The CDR3 coding sequence is TGTGCCAGCAGCTTCGGTCCGCCGCTAACTGGAAACACCATATATTTT. It encodes CASSFGPPLTGNTIYF.

V and J are TRBV10-3 and TRBJ1-2, with D perhaps TRBD1 (6 bases). CDR3 length: 15 residues. The ends were cut back, 0 bases at V and 1 base at J, with 9 bases in the middle. Germline V gives CDR1 ENHRY, CDR2 SYGVKD. CDR3 sequence: CAISESGRGNYGYTF. The CDR3, as DNA: TGTGCCATCAGTGAGTCGGGCAGGGGTAACTATGGCTACACCTTC.

The chain is built from TRBV5-4 and TRBJ2-3, with 7 bases aligning to TRBD1. Germline V CDR1 and CDR2: SGHNT, YYREEE (reference sequence). The V gene end was trimmed by 4 bases and the J gene end by 2 bases; junction bases not matched to a gene: 4. The CDR3 is 14 amino acids. The CDR3 coding sequence is TGTGCCAGCAGCCCGGACAGGAACACAGATACGCAGTATTTT. It yields the protein CASSPDRNTDTQYF.

CDR3 DNA: TGTGCCAGCAGTTTACAAAACTATGGCTACACCTTC. Translation gives CASSLQNYGYTF. The gene calls are TRBV12-3 or TRBV12-4 and TRBJ1-2; D is uncertain. This CDR3 comprises 12 residues. V was cut by 2 bases and J by 2 bases, with 3 bases left in between.